The clone carrying this TCR beta chain was detected a few times. Its cognate antigen is unknown. Data came from immunoSEQ multiplex PCR; TCRdb stores just in-frame clones and leaves some out. The sample lists some 180,000 clones, approximately 89% occurring once. Combined were second doses at about 4 or about 12 weeks. The sample comes from a study of T cell responses to AZD1222 COVID-19 vaccine. General study findings and limits: In a largely white British group with more females than males, clonal diversity was possibly underestimated.

This CDR3 has 15 amino acids. The germline V and J ends were trimmed by 2 bases and 2 bases, with 13 bases remaining between them. CDR1 and CDR2 from the germline V gene are SGHRS and YFSETQ. The chain has TRBV5-1 and TRBJ2-5; a weak D match, TRBD1 (6 bases). This TCR derives from an adult who received the AZD1222 COVID-19 vaccine. The specimen comprised peripheral blood, sampled 28 days after the second AZD1222 dose. The CDR3 DNA follows: TGCGCCAGCAGCTTATATCAGGGGAAACAAGAGACCCAGTACTTC. This sequence encodes CASSLYQGKQETQYF.